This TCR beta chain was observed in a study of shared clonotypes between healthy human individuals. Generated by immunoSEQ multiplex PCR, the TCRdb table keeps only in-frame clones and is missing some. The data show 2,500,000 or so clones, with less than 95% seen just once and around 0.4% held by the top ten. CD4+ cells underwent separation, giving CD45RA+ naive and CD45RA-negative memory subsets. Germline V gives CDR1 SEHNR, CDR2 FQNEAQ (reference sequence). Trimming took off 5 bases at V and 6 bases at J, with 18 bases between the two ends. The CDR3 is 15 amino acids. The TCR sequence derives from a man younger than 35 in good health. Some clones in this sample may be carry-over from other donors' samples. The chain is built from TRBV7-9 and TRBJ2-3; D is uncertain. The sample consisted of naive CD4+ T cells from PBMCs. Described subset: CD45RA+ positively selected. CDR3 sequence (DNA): TGTGCCAGCAGCCTATTCTCCGGGCCCGGGGATACGCAGTATTTT. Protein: CASSLFSGPGDTQYF.